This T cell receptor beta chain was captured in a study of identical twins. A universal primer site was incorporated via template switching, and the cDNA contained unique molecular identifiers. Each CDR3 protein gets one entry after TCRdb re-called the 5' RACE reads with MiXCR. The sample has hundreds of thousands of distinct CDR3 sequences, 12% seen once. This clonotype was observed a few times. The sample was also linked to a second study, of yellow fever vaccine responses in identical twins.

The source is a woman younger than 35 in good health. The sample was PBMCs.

The CDR3 DNA reads as TGTGCCACCAGCAGAGATATACCAGGGTGGCGGACCGACTCCTACGAGCAGTACTTC. This encodes CATSRDIPGWRTDSYEQYF. V is TRBV15 and J is TRBJ2-7, with a tentative D call TRBD1 (5 bases). The CDR3 consists of 19 residues. Trimming removed 0 bases from V and 0 bases from J, with 21 bases in between. Germline V gives CDR1 LNHNV, CDR2 YYDKDF (reference sequence). Supplemented by reference TRBV15 and TRBJ2-7, the full variable domain reads DAMVIQNPRYQVTQFGKPVTLSCSQTLNHNVMYWYQQKSSQAPKLLFHYYDKDFNNEADTPDNFQSRRPNTSFCFLDIRSPGLGDTAMYLCATSRDIPGWRTDSYEQYFGPGTRLTVT.